This T cell receptor beta chain was observed in a study of T-cell reconstitution after alpha-beta-depleted transplantation in children. Researchers prepared the TCRbeta library using unique molecular identifiers, the study reports. TCRdb analysed the PCR reads with MiXCR anew, one entry per CDR3 protein. The sample holds 500,000 or so distinct CDR3 sequences; around a third are singletons and the top ten take around 2.5%. In its sample, this clonotype was seen a few times. The CDR3 is made up of 15 amino acids. V lost 1 base, J lost 4 bases, and 6 bases stayed unmatched. Germline lookup yields CDR1 SGHNT and CDR2 YYREEE (reference sequence).

The sequences come from PBMCs from the stem cell graft donor, collected from the stem cell graft. This clonotype was obtained from a human donor who donated a stem cell graft to a child with aplastic anemia. The chain is built from TRBV5-4 and TRBJ1-1, with 8 bases that match TRBD1. As DNA, the CDR3 is TGTGCCAGCAGCTTGCAGGGGGCGCGGGGCACTGAAGCTTTCTTT. Its translation is CASSLQGARGTEAFF.